These T cell receptor beta chains were read from a single sample in a study of CD8 T cells in Susac syndrome. Via MiXCR, TCRdb re-called the immunoSEQ multiplex PCR reads, giving one row per CDR3 protein. The sample records around 270,000 distinct CDR3 sequences, 85% being singletons. Sequencing was performed on CD8+ T cells from PBMCs. The source of these receptors is a human donor with multiple sclerosis. CDR3s include the opening cysteine and the closing phenylalanine or tryptophan. D genes are given only for firm matches. Clone size, where shown, is once, few, many, or a class for clones that have expanded.

size: few
D: TRBD1
V: TRBV12-3/TRBV12-4
J: TRBJ1-2
CDR3: CASSSETGNYGYTF
DNA: TGTGCCAGCAGTTCTGAGACAGGGAACTATGGCTACACCTTC

size: .
D: TRBD1
V: TRBV25-1
J: TRBJ2-6
CDR3: CASRPLGTAISGANVLTF
DNA: TGTGCCAGCAGACCTCTTGGGACAGCGATCTCTGGGGCCAACGTCCTGACTTTC

size: .
D: TRBD1
V: TRBV27
J: TRBJ2-1
CDR3: CASSSPQGWGNEQFF
DNA: TGTGCCAGCAGTTCACCACAGGGGTGGGGCAATGAGCAGTTCTTC

size: .
D: .
V: TRBV13
J: TRBJ1-1
CDR3: CASSLQYTEAFF
DNA: TGTGCCAGCAGCTTGCAGTACACTGAAGCTTTCTTT

size: .
D: TRBD2
V: TRBV7-2
J: TRBJ2-3
CDR3: CASSSGTSGPAFDTQYF
DNA: TGTGCCAGCAGCTCCGGGACTAGCGGACCCGCTTTTGATACGCAGTATTTT

size: few
D: .
V: TRBV20-1
J: TRBJ2-2
CDR3: CSARLAGELFF
DNA: TGCAGTGCCCGTTTGGCCGGGGAGCTGTTTTTT

size: .
D: .
V: TRBV6-1
J: TRBJ2-7
CDR3: CASNSYEQYF
DNA: TGTGCCAGCAACTCCTACGAGCAGTACTTC

size: .
D: .
V: TRBV19
J: TRBJ2-2
CDR3: CASNVGGELFF
DNA: TGTGCCAGTAATGTAGGCGGGGAGCTGTTTTTT

size: .
D: TRBD2
V: TRBV6-1
J: TRBJ2-3
CDR3: CASTQTSGIQTDTQYF
DNA: TGTGCCAGCACCCAGACTAGCGGTATCCAAACAGATACGCAGTATTTT

size: .
D: .
V: TRBV29-1
J: TRBJ2-2
CDR3: CSVVAGTGELFF
DNA: TGCAGCGTTGTGGCAGGGACCGGGGAGCTGTTTTTT